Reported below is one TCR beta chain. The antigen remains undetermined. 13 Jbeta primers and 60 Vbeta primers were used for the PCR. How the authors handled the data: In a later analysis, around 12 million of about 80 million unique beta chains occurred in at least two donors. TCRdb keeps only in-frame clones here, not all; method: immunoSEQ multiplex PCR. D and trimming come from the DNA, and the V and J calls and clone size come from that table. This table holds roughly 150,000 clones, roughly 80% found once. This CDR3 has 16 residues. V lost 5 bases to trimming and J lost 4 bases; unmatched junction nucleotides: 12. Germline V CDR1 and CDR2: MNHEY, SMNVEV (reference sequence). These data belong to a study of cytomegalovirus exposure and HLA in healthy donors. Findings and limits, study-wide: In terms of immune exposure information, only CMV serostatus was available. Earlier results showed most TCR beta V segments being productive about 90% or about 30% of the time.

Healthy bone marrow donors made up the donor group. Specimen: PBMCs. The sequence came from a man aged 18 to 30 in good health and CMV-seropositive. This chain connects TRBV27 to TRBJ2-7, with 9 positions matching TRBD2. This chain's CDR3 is CASSRVVLAGSYEQYF. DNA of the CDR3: TGTGCCAGCAGTAGGGTCGTCCTAGCGGGGAGTTACGAGCAGTACTTC.